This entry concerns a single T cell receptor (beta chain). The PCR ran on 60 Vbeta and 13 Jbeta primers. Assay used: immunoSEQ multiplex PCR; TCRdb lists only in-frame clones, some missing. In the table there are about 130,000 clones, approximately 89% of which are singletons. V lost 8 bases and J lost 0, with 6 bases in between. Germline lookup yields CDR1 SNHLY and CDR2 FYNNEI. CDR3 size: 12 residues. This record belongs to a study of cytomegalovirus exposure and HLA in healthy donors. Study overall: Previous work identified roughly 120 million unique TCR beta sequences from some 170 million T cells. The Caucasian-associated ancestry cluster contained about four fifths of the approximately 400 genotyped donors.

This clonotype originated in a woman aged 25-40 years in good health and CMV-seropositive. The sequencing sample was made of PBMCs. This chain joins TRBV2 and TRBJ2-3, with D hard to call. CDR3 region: CASRTSTDTQYF. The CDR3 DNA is TGTGCCAGCCGCACTAGCACAGATACGCAGTATTTT.